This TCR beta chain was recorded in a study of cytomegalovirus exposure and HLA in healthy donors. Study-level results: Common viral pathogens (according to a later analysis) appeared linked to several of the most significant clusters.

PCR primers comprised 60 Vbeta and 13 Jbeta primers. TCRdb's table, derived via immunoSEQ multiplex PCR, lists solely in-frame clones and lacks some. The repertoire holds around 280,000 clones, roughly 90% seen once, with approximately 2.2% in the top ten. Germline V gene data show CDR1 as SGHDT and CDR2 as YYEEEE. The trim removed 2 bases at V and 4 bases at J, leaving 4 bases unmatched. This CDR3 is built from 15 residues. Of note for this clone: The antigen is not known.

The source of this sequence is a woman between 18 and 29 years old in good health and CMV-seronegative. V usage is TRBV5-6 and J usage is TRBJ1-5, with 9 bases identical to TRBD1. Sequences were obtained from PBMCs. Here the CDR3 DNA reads TGTGCCAGCAGCTTCGGACAGGGGAGAAATCAGCCCCAGCATTTT. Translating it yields CASSFGQGRNQPQHF.